This TCR beta chain stems from a study of radiation and T cells in renal cell carcinoma. Across the whole study: Nephrectomy followed 15 Gy stereotactic body radiation by 4 weeks.

TCRdb's copy holds only in-frame clones and misses some; the assay was immunoSEQ multiplex PCR. Of 120,000 to 150,000 clones in the sample, about 87% were seen once. Time point here: baseline pretreatment blood. Treatment denoted: 15 Gy SBRT to primary tumor, nephrectomy 4 weeks later. The TCR was taken from a woman aged 70-85 years with renal cell carcinoma. The sequences come from blood, collected from a patient whose treatment included radiotherapy and nephrectomy.

The CDR3 protein is CASSQELASGGLTDTQYF. CDR3 in DNA: TGCGCCAGCAGCCAAGAGTTGGCTAGCGGGGGGCTCACAGATACGCAGTATTTT. This sequence joins TRBV4-1 and TRBJ2-3; 11 nucleotides match TRBD2. J was trimmed by 2 bases and V by 0 bases; bases with no gene match: 7. Germline CDR1 is MGHRA and CDR2 is YSYEKL. This CDR3 spans 18 amino acids.